This TCR beta chain was captured by sequencing in a study of T cell changes during pregnancy in multiple sclerosis. The germline V gene has CDR1 ENHRY and CDR2 SYGVKD. The CDR3 extends over 14 amino acids. The germline V and J ends were trimmed by 11 bases and 1 base, with 15 bases remaining between them. Measured with immunoSEQ multiplex PCR; TCRdb has only the in-frame clones, and not every one. This sample has approximately 50,000 clones, with approximately 94% found just once. This TCR derives from a female donor with multiple sclerosis, enrolled in a pregnancy study. This chain uses TRBV10-3 with TRBJ1-3; D is unresolved. The sample was CD4+ T cells from peripheral blood mononuclear cells, taken in the third trimester of pregnancy. In DNA, the CDR3 is TGTGCCTCGCGAGGCATGCAGTCTGGAAACACCATATATTTT. Amino acids: CASRGMQSGNTIYF.